This TCR beta chain originates from a study of cytomegalovirus exposure and HLA in healthy donors. Study-wide results and caveats: DRB1 had the most TCR associations and HLA-C the fewest, a later analysis found, with rates varying by HLA locus.

Germline assignment: CDR1 LGHNT and CDR2 FRNRAP. CDR3 size: 16 residues. Trimming left V 6 bases short and J 2 bases short, with 20 bases between. To note about this clone: Its antigen is unidentified.

The PCR was carried out with 60 Vbeta primers and 13 Jbeta primers. Sequencing used immunoSEQ multiplex PCR; TCRdb keeps in-frame clones, though not all of them. The data contain about 200,000 clones, 83% of them singletons. Sequencing was performed on PBMCs. The receptor was isolated from a man aged 40-49 years in good health and CMV-seropositive. The rearrangement links TRBV12-5 to TRBJ2-7; possible D gene TRBD2, 7 bases. This chain's CDR3 is CASGSSGGRSTYEQYF. In DNA form, the CDR3 reads TGTGCTAGTGGCTCCTCGGGGGGCCGATCTACCTACGAGCAGTACTTC.